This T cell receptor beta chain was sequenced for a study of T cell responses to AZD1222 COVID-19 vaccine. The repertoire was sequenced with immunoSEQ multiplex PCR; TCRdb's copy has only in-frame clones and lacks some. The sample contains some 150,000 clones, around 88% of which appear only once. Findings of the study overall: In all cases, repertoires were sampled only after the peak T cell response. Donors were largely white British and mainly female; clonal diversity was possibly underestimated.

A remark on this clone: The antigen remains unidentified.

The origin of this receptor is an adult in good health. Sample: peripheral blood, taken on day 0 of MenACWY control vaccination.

Here the CDR3 reads CASSPGQTTDTQYF. CDR3 nucleotide sequence: TGTGCCAGCAGCCCGGGACAGACCACAGATACGCAGTATTTT. The rearrangement uses TRBV4-2 and TRBJ2-3; 7 bases line up with TRBD1. The germline V gene encodes CDR1 LGHNA and CDR2 YNFKEQ. This CDR3 has 14 residues. The V and J ends lost 4 bases and 2 bases, in that order; junction bases with no gene match: 3.